This record concerns one TCR beta chain sequence. What it binds is not known. This entry is derived from a study of CXCR3-negative and CXCR3-positive naive CD8 T cells. General study findings and limits: TRB CDR3s of CXCR3-positive naive cells were more hydrophobic than those of CXCR3-negative naive cells.

The authors prepared UMI-labeled TRB cDNA libraries by 5' RACE. TCRdb re-called the 5' RACE reads; every CDR3 protein appears as one record, without DNA. The repertoire table contains around 63,000 distinct CDR3 sequences. Germline loops: CDR1 MNHEY, CDR2 SMNVEV (reference sequence). The CDR3 has 14 residues. The sequenced material came from naive CXCR3+ CD8+ T cells from blood. Documented subset: CD45RO-CCR7+CD27+CD95- naive CD8+ T cells expressing CXCR3 (TNR3+). The chain joins TRBV27 to TRBJ1-2; TCRdb picks TRBD1, but there is no DNA to check that call. The TCR sequence derives from a human donor in good health. Some clones in this sample may be carry-over from other donors' samples. The CDR3 here is CASSLAIRGYGYTF.